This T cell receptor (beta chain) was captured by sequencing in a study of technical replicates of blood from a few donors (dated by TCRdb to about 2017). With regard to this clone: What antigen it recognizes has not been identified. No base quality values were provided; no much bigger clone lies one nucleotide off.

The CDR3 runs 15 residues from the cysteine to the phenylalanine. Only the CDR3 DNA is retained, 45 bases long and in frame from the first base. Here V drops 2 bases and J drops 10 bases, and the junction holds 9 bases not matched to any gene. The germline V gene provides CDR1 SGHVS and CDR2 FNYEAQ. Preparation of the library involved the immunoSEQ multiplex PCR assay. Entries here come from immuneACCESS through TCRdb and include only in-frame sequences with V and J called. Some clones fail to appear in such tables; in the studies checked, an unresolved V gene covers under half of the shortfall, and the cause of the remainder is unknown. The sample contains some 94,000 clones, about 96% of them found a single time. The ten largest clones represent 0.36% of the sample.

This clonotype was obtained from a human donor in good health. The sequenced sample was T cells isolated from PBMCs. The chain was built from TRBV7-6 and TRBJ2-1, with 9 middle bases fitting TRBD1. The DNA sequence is TGTGCCAGCAGCTTAAGAGGGACAGGGTACATAGAGCAGTTCTTC. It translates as CASSLRGTGYIEQFF.